This TCR beta chain comes out of a study of T cell repertoires in cytomegalovirus infection. Across the whole study: CMV infection and matching HLA type were both indicated by public TCR beta signatures.

Each CDR3 protein gets one entry after TCRdb re-called the reads with MiXCR. This repertoire shows roughly 45,000 distinct CDR3 sequences, about 20% found once; its top ten account for around 90%. Germline V gene data show CDR1 as MNHEY and CDR2 as SVGEGT. The V end was cut by 0 bases, the J end by 1 base, with 7 bases between. The CDR3 length is 15 residues. With respect to this clonotype: Its antigen is undetermined.

Sequenced here: CD8+ T cells from cultured PBMCs, sampled from culture after CMV antigen stimulation. The chain combines TRBV6-2 or TRBV6-3 with TRBJ2-1; the D call may be TRBD1 or TRBD2 (5 bases each). This sequence was found in a human donor in good health (CMV status not recorded). Some clones in this sample may be carry-over from other donors' samples. Here the CDR3 reads CASSYSGESYNEQFF. Here the CDR3 DNA reads TGTGCCAGCAGTTACTCAGGGGAGTCCTACAATGAGCAGTTCTTC.